Listed below are T cell receptor beta chains from one sample, sequenced in a study of breast tumors, draining lymph nodes, adjacent tissues. TCRdb re-analysed the multiplex PCR reads in MiXCR, keeping a single row per CDR3 protein. The table shows roughly 260,000 distinct CDR3 sequences, with over 25% occurring only once. Sequencing was carried out using axillary lymph node tissue. The receptors were gathered from a female donor with breast cancer. Some clones in this sample may be carry-over from other donors' samples. Each CDR3 is given with its conserved first and last residue. A D gene is named only where the DNA matches it firmly. Size is stated for part of the rows, as once, few or many counts, or as a class when the clone is expanded.

j_call clone_size d_call v_call cdr3_aa cdr3_nt
TRBJ1-4 NA TRBD1 TRBV29-1 CSGGRDRGHGDGKLFF TGCAGCGGGGGGAGGGACAGGGGGCATGGTGATGGAAAACTGTTTTTT
TRBJ2-3 many TRBD1 TRBV24-1 CATSDYYRTGVGDTQYF TGTGCCACCAGTGATTATTACCGGACAGGGGTCGGAGATACGCAGTATTTT
TRBJ2-5 NA NA TRBV15 CATSRGENQETQYF TGTGCCACCAGCAGAGGGGAAAACCAAGAGACCCAGTACTTC
TRBJ2-7 many TRBD1 TRBV2 CASSSDRDEQYF TGTGCCAGCAGTTCGGACAGGGACGAGCAGTACTTC
TRBJ1-6 NA NA TRBV3-1 CASSPLAGGLTNSPLHF TGTGCCAGCAGCCCTCTGGCGGGAGGGTTGACTAATTCACCCCTCCACTTT
TRBJ2-5 many TRBD2 TRBV5-8 CASSPRASGTETQYF TGTGCCAGCTCCCCCCGGGCTAGCGGGACGGAGACCCAGTACTTC
TRBJ2-7 NA NA TRBV11-3 CASSLVGSSEQYF TGTGCCAGCAGCTTAGTCGGTTCCTCCGAGCAGTACTTC
TRBJ2-7 many TRBD2 TRBV7-2 CASSRTSGNSYEQYF TGTGCCAGCAGCCGAACTAGCGGGAACTCCTACGAGCAGTACTTC
TRBJ2-1 NA TRBD1 TRBV5-1 CASSPDRTYSYNEQFF TGTGCCAGCAGCCCGGACAGGACTTACTCCTACAATGAGCAGTTCTTC
TRBJ2-1 many NA TRBV9 CASSSSGIYNEQFF TGTGCCAGCAGCTCGTCCGGGATCTACAATGAGCAGTTCTTC
TRBJ2-1 many TRBD2 TRBV4-1 CASSQRGGYEQFF TGCGCCAGCAGCCAACGGGGGGGGTATGAGCAGTTCTTC
TRBJ2-5 once NA TRBV10-1 CASSLGRADSPQETQYF TGTGCCAGCAGTTTGGGCCGTGCGGACAGCCCTCAAGAGACCCAGTACTTC
TRBJ2-3 many NA TRBV12-3/TRBV12-4 CASSFQGRGTDTQYF TGTGCCAGCAGTTTTCAGGGACGGGGCACAGATACGCAGTATTTT
TRBJ2-5 NA NA TRBV7-8 CASSLGGGESYNEQETQYF TGTGCCAGCAGCTTAGGTGGTGGGGAATCCTACAATGAGCAAGAGACCCAGTACTTC
TRBJ2-2 many TRBD1 TRBV2 CASSEKTGGTGELFF TGTGCCAGCAGTGAAAAAACAGGGGGAACCGGGGAGCTGTTTTTT